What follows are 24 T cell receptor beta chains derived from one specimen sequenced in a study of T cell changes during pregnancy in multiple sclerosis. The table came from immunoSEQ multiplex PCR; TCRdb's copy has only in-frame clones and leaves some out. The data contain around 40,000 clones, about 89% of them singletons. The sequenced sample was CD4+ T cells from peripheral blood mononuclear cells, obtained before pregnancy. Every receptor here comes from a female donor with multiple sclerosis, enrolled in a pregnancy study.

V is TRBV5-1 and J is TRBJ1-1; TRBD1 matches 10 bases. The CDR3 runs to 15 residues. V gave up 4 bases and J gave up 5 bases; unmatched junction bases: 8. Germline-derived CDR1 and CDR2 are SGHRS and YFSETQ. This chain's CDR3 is CASSKRQGAGTEAFF. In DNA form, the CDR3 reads TGCGCCAGCAGCAAACGACAGGGGGCCGGGACTGAAGCTTTCTTT.

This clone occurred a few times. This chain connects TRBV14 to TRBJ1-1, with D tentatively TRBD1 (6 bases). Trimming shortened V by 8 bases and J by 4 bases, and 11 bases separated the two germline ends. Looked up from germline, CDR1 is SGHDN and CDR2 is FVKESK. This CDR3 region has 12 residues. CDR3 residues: CASAGQFTEAFF. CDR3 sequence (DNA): TGTGCCAGCGCCGGACAGTTCACTGAAGCTTTCTTT.

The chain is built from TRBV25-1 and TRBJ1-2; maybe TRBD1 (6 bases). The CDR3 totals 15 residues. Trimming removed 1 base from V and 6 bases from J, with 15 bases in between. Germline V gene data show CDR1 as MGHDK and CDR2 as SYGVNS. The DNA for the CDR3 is TGTGCCAGCAGTGAATGGTGGAACAGGGAAGATGGCTACACCTTC. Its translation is CASSEWWNREDGYTF.

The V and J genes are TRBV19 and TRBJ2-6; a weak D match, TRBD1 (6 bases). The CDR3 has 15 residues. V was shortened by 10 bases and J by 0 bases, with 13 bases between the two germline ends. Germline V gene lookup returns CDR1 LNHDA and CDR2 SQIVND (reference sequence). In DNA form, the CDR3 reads TGTGCCACCAGGACAGTTCTCTCTGGGGCCAACGTCCTGACTTTC. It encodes CATRTVLSGANVLTF.

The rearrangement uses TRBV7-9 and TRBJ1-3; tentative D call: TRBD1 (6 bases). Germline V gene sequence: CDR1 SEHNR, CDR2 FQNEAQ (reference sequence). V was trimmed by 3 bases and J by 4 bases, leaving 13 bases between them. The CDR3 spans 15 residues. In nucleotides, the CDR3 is TGTGCCAGCAGCTTTACAGGGCTATACGGAAACACCATATATTTT. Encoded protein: CASSFTGLYGNTIYF.

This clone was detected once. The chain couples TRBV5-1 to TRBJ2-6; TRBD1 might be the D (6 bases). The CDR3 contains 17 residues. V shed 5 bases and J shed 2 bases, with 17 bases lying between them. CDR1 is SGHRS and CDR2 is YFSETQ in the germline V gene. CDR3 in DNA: TGCGCCAGCAGGCTGGGGGCAGGGCTCACTGGGGCCAACGTCCTGACTTTC. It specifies CASRLGAGLTGANVLTF.

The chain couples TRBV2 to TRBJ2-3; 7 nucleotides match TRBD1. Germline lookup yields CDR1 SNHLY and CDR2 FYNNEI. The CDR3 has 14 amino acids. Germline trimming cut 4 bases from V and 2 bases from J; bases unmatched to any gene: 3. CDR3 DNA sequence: TGTGCCAGCAGTGTGACAGGGATCACAGATACGCAGTATTTT. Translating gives CASSVTGITDTQYF.

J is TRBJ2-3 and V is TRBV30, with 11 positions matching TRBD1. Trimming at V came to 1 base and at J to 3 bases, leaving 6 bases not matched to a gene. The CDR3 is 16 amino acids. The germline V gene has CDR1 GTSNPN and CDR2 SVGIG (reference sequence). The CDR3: CAWSGRTGGRTDTQYF. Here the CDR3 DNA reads TGTGCCTGGAGTGGCCGGACAGGGGGCAGGACAGATACGCAGTATTTT.

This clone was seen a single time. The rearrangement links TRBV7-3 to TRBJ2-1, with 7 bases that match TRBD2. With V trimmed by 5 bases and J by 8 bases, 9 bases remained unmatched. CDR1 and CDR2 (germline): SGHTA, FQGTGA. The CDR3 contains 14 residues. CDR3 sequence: CASSLGPREDEQFF. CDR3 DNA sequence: TGTGCCAGCAGCCTCGGGCCACGGGAGGATGAGCAGTTCTTC.

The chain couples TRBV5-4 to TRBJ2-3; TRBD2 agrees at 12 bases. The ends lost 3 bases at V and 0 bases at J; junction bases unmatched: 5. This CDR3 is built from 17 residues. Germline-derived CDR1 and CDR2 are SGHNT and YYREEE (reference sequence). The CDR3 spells CASSSRTSGVSTDTQYF. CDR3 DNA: TGTGCCAGCAGCTCCCGGACTAGCGGGGTCAGCACAGATACGCAGTATTTT.

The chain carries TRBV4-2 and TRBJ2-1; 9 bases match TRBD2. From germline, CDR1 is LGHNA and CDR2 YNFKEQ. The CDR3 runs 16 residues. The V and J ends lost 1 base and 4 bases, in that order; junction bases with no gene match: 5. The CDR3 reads CASSQARRGGYNEQFF. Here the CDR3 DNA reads TGTGCCAGCAGCCAAGCTCGGCGGGGGGGATACAATGAGCAGTTCTTC.

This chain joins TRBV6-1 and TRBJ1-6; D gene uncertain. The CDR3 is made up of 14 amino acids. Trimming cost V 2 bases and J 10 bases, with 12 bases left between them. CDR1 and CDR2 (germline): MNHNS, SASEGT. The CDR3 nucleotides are TGTGCCAGCAGTGAACTGGAGGACCGCTCACCCCTCCACTTT. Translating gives CASSELEDRSPLHF.

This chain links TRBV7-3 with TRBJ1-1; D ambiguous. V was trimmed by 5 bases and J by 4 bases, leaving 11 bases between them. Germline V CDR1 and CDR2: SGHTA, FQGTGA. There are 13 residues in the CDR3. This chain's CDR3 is CASSLEVGTEAFF. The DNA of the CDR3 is TGTGCCAGCAGCCTAGAGGTTGGCACTGAAGCTTTCTTT.

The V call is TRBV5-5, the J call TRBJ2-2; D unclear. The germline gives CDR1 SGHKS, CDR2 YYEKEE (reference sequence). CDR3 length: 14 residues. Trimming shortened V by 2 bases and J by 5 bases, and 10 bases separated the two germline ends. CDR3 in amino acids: CASSLAVATGELFF. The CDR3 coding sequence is TGTGCCAGCAGCTTAGCCGTAGCTACCGGGGAGCTGTTTTTT.

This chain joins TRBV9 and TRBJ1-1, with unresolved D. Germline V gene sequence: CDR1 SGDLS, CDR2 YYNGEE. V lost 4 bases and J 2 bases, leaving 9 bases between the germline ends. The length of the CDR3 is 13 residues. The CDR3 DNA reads TGTGCCAGCAGCCGCAGGATTAACACTGAAGCTTTCTTT. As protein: CASSRRINTEAFF. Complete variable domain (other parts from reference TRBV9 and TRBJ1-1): DSGVTQTPKHLITATGQRVTLRCSPRSGDLSVYWYQQSLDQGLQFLIQYYNGEERAKGNILERFSAQQFPDLHSELNLSSLELGDSALYFCASSRRINTEAFFGQGTRLTVV.

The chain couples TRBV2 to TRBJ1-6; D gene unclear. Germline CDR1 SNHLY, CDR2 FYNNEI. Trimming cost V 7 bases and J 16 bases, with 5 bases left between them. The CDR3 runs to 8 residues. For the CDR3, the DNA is TGTGCCAGCAAGCCACTCCACTTT. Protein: CASKPLHF.

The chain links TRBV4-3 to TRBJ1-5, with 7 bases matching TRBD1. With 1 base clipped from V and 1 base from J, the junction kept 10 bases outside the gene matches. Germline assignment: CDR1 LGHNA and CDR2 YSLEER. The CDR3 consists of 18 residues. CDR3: CASSQVTHRGSSNQPQHF. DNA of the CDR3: TGCGCCAGCAGCCAAGTAACTCACAGGGGTAGCAGCAATCAGCCCCAGCATTTT.

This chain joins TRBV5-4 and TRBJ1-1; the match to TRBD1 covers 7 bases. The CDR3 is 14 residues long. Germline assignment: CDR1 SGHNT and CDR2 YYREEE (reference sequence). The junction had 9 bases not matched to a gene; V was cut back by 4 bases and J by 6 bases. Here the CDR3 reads CASSRTQGYAEAFF. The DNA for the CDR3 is TGTGCCAGCAGCCGAACACAGGGGTACGCTGAAGCTTTCTTT.

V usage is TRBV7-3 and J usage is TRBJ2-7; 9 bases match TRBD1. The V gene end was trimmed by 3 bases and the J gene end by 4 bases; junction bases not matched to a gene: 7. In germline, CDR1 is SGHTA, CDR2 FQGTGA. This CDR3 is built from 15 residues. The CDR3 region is CASSFQGQGFYEQYF. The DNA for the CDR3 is TGTGCCAGCAGCTTTCAAGGACAGGGGTTTTACGAGCAGTACTTC.

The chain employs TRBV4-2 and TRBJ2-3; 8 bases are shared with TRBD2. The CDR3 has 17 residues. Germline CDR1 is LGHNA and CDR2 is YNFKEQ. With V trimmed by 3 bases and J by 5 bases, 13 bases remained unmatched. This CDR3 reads CASSHSPGGPPEDTQYF. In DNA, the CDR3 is TGTGCCAGCAGCCATTCCCCGGGGGGGCCGCCGGAAGATACGCAGTATTTT.

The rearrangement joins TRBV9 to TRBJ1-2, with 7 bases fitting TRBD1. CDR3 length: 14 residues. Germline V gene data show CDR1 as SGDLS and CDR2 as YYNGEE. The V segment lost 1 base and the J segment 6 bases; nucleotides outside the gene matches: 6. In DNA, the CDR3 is TGTGCCAGCAGCGTACAGGGGGGTAGAGATGGCTACACCTTC. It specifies CASSVQGGRDGYTF.

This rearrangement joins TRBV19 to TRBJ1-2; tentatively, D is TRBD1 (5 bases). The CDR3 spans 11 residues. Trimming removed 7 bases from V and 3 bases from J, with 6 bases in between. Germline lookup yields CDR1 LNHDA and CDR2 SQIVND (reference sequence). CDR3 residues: CASTRDYGYTF. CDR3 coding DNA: TGTGCCAGTACCAGGGACTATGGCTACACCTTC.

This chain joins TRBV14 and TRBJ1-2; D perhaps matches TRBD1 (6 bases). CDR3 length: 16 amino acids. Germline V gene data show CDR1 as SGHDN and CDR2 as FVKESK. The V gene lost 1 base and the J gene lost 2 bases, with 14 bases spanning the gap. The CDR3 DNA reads TGTGCCAGCAGCCAAGGACCCCGCGGACAGAACTATGGCTACACCTTC. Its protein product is CASSQGPRGQNYGYTF.

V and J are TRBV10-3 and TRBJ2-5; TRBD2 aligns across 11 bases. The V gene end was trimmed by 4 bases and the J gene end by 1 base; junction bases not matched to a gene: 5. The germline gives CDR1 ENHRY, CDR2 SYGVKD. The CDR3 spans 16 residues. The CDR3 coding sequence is TGTGCCATCAGTGGTCGGCTAGCGGGGGGCCAAGAGACCCAGTACTTC. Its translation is CAISGRLAGGQETQYF.